Listed here are 5 T cell receptor beta chains from one sample, sequenced in a study of breast tumors, draining lymph nodes, adjacent tissues. Samples came from axillary lymph nodes draining the breast cancer. TCRdb redid the calling of the multiplex PCR reads with MiXCR, one entry per CDR3 protein. The sample records fewer than 150,000 distinct CDR3 sequences, around 21% being singletons. The specimen was axillary lymph node tissue. Receptors were obtained from a female donor with breast cancer. Some clones in this sample may be carry-over from other donors' samples.

This clonotype was found many times. J is TRBJ2-1 and V is TRBV5-1; D is possibly TRBD1 (5 bases). The V gene lost 2 bases and the J gene lost 9 bases, with 6 bases spanning the gap. The germline gives CDR1 SGHRS, CDR2 YFSETQ. The CDR3 length is 11 residues. The chain's CDR3 is CASSFDSEQFF. The CDR3 bases are TGCGCCAGCAGCTTCGACAGTGAGCAGTTCTTC.

Note on this clonotype: A much bigger clone sits one base away, suggesting this may be a read error. This CDR3 is missing its conserved last phenylalanine or tryptophan, likely due to a read error. The chain couples TRBV7-6 to TRBJ1-3, with 7 bases fitting TRBD1. The length of the CDR3 is 16 residues. Germline-derived CDR1 and CDR2 are SGHVS and FNYEAQ. V was pared by 1 base and J by 0 bases, with 3 bases of the junction left unmatched. The CDR3 sequence is CASSLGGQYSGNTIYL. CDR3 nucleotides: TGTGCCAGCAGCTTAGGGGGACAGTACTCTGGAAACACCATATATCTT.

This clonotype was seen only a few times. This could be a read error, since a much larger clone is one nucleotide away. Because the CDR3 is missing its conserved closing phenylalanine or tryptophan, this is likely a read error. V gene TRBV4-1 combines with J gene TRBJ1-5; D unclear. This CDR3 spans 15 amino acids. Germline assignment: CDR1 MGHRA and CDR2 YSYEKL. V gave up 0 bases and J gave up 1 base, with 7 bases separating them. The CDR3 protein is CASSQEEGSNQPQHY. In nucleotides, the CDR3 is TGCGCCAGCAGCCAAGAAGAAGGAAGCAATCAGCCCCAGCATTAT.

Regarding this clonotype: The junction does not match germline at one end; this may be a read error. The chain carries TRBV5-1 and TRBJ2-7, with D uncertain. There are 14 residues in the CDR3. Germline-derived CDR1 and CDR2 are SGHRS and YFSETQ. In DNA form, the CDR3 reads TGCGCTAGCAGCCGAGGTTACCCTTCCTACGAGCAGTACTTC. Translation gives CASSRGYPSYEQYF.

The table lists this clonotype with a few counts. V usage is TRBV19 and J usage is TRBJ1-5; tentative D call: TRBD1 (6 bases). The CDR3 is 15 amino acids. The germline CDR1 and CDR2 sequences are LNHDA and SQIVND (reference sequence). V was trimmed by 7 bases and J by 0 bases, leaving 13 bases between them. The CDR3: CASNIGGNSNQPQHF. The CDR3 DNA sequence: TGTGCCAGTAACATCGGGGGCAATAGCAATCAGCCCCAGCATTTT.